This paragraph covers one T cell receptor beta chain sequence. Its antigen is as yet unknown. The data stem from a study of cytomegalovirus exposure and HLA in healthy donors. Study summary: About 85 million unique TCR sequences came from HLA-typed donors in an early release.

Every donor was a healthy person donating bone marrow. The PCR contained 60 Vbeta and 13 Jbeta primers. TCRdb's table, derived via immunoSEQ multiplex PCR, lists solely in-frame clones and lacks some. The top ten clones hold approximately 2% of a sample with 150,000 to 200,000 clones, 81% of them seen once. Whole-study results and caveats: Being productive about 87% or about 30% of the time was typical of most TCR beta V segments in an earlier analysis. Altogether, 164 TCR beta chains were recorded as cytomegalovirus-associated.

CDR1 and CDR2 from the germline V gene are SGHNT and YYREEE (reference sequence). V was clipped by 5 bases and J by 0 bases; unmatched bases: 5. The CDR3 contains 16 residues. The chain links TRBV5-4 to TRBJ2-3; 11 bases line up with TRBD2. The TCR was taken from a man aged 18 to 29 in good health and CMV-seronegative. Sample: PBMCs. CDR3 DNA: TGTGCCAGCAGTCCTAGCGGGGGGCGTAGCACAGATACGCAGTATTTT. Protein product: CASSPSGGRSTDTQYF.